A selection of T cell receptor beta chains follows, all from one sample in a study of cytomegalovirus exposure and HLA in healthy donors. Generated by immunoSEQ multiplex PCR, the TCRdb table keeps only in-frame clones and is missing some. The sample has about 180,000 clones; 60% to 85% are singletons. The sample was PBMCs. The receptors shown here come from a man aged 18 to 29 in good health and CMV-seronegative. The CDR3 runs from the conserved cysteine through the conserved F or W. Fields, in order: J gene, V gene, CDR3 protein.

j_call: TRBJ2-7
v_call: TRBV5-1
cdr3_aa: CASSLRSGPSYEQYF

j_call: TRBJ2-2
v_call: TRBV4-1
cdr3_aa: CASSQRSGTATNTGELFF

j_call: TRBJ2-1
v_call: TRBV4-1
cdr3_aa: CASSQGRVRPHNEQFF

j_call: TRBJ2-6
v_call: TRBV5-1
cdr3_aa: CASRTSGGLLPGANVLTF

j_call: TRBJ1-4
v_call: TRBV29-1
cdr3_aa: CSVVSGTGGYGKLFF

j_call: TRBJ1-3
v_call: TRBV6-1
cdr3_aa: CASNNLGGFWNTIYF

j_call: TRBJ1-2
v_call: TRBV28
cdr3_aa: CASSPLGSGYTF

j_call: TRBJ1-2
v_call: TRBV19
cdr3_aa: CASRPGQGNYGYTF

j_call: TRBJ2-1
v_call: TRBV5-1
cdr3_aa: CASGQGKEQFF

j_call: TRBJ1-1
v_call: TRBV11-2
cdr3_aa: CASSPRAPEAFF

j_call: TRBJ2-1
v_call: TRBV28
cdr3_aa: CASSPGQAYNEQFF

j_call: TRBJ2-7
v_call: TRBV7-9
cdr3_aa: CASSLTGSLSYEQYF

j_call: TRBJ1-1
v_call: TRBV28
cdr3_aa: CASTQNRGYMNTEAFF

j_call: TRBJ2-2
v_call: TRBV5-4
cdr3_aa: CASSFLRDTANTGELFF

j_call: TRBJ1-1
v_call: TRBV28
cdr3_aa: CASSLGLGMNTEAFF

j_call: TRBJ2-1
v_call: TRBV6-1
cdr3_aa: CASSEFGGTGGYEQFF

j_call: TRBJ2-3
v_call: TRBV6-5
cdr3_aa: CASSYFGGGLTDTQYF

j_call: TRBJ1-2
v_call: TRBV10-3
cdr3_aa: CATATGNYGYTF

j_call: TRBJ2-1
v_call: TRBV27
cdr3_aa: CASSLLAGNNEQFF

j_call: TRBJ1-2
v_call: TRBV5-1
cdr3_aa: CASSFTGANYGYTF

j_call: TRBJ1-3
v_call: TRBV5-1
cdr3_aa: CASSTGAPMYTIYF

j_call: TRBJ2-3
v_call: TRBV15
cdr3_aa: CATSTRGDAQYF

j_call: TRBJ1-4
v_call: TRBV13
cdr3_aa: CASSLTGGDEKLFF

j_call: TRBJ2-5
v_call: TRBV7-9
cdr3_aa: CASSRAGGGETQYF

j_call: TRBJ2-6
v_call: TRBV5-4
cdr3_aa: CASSSLQANSGANVLTF

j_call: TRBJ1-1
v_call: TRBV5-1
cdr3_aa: CASSVQGAGTEAFF

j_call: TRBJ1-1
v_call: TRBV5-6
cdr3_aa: CASSLGAGTGTEAFF

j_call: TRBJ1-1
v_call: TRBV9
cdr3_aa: CASSASGQGITEAFF

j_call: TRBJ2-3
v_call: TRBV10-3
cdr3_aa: CAMGGPTDTQYF

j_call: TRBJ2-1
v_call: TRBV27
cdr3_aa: CASSSRTGLEFF

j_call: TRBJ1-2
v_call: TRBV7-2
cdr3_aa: CASSLGGPNPGGYTF

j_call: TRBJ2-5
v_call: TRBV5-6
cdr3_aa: CASSLGDRPLETQYF

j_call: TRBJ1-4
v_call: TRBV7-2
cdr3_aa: CASSFQGEKLFF

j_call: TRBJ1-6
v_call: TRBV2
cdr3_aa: CASGLETSPLHF

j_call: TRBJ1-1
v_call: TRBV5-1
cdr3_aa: CASSGTGIAEAFF

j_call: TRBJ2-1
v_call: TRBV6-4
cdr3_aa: CASSDSASGEQFF

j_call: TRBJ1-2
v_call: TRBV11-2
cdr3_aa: CASSLPGDYGYTF

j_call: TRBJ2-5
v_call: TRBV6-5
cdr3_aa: CASSYAPGGQETQYF

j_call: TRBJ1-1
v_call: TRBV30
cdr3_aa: CAWSAGNMNTEAFF

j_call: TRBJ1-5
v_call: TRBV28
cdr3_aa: CASRLTPDRPSNQPQHF

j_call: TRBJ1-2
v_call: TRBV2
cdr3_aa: CASGGGDLPYGYTF

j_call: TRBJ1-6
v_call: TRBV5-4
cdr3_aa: CASSPTVPYNSPLHF

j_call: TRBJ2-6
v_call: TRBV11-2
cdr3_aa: CASSLGLTGANVLTF

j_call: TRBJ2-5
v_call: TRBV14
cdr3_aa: CASSQWDSYQETQYF

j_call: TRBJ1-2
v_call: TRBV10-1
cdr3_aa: CASSEGQAGGYTF

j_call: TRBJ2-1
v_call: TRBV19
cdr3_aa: CASTGTSGRGEQFF

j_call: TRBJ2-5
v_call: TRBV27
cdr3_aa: CASSSSGGRQTQYF

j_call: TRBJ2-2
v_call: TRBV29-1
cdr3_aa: CSCGQGATGELFF

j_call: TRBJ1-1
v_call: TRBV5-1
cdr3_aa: CASSLEGQGRAFF

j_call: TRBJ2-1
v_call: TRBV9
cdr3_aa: CASSVASSGRHGNEQFF